The 16 T cell receptor beta chains below were found in one sample sequenced in a study of T cell repertoires in cytomegalovirus infection. TCRdb reanalysed the reads using MiXCR and keeps one entry per CDR3 protein. The sample lists about 250,000 distinct CDR3 sequences; roughly 6.5% were seen once. The specimen was PBMCs. The receptors come from a human donor in good health (CMV status not recorded). Some clones in this sample may be carry-over from other donors' samples.

CDR3 region: CASSYVNQPQHF. The CDR3 region has the DNA TGTGCCAGCAGCTACGTGAATCAGCCCCAGCATTTT. This chain uses TRBV12-3 or TRBV12-4 with TRBJ1-5; D not certain. The CDR3 spans 12 residues. V shed 6 bases and J shed 4 bases, with 7 bases lying between them.

There are many counts of this clonotype. The chain is built from TRBV6-2 or TRBV6-3 and TRBJ2-2; TRBD1 matches at 12 bases. In germline, CDR1 is MNHEY, CDR2 SVGEGT. CDR3 size: 19 residues. J was trimmed by 0 bases and V by 2 bases; bases with no gene match: 7. The CDR3 region is CASSYPGQGAQTNTGELFF. In nucleotides, the CDR3 is TGTGCCAGCAGTTACCCGGGACAGGGGGCTCAGACGAACACCGGGGAGCTGTTTTTT.

This clonotype occurred many times. V and J are TRBV7-6 and TRBJ2-1; D is ambiguous. CDR1 is SGHVS and CDR2 is FNYEAQ in the germline V gene. CDR3 length: 14 residues. Trimming stripped 5 bases from V and 3 bases from J, with 11 bases between. For the CDR3, the DNA is TGTGCCAGCAGCCTAGACGGATTCTACAATGAGCAGTTCTTC. Protein product: CASSLDGFYNEQFF. The full variable domain, its missing parts supplied by reference TRBV7-6 and TRBJ2-1, is GAGVSQSPRYKVTKRGQDVALRCDPISGHVSLYWYRQALGQGPEFLTYFNYEAQQDKSGLPNDRFSAERPEGSISTLTIQRTEQRDSAMYRCASSLDGFYNEQFFGPGTRLTVL.

This clonotype was counted at least ten times. This chain links TRBV20-1 with TRBJ1-1; perhaps TRBD1 as D (5 bases). Germline values: CDR1 DFQATT, CDR2 SNEGSKA (reference sequence). The CDR3 covers 13 residues. V shed 0 bases and J shed 8 bases, with 13 bases lying between them. The CDR3 reads CSARDEGRAEAFF. The CDR3 bases are TGCAGTGCTAGAGATGAGGGGAGGGCCGAAGCTTTCTTT.

This clonotype was found many times. The V call is TRBV29-1, the J call TRBJ2-1, with D uncertain. The germline V gene encodes CDR1 SQVTM and CDR2 ANQGSEA. V was pared by 3 bases and J by 6 bases, with 6 bases between. The CDR3 runs 11 residues. This CDR3 is CSVDMGNEQFF. The CDR3 DNA reads TGCAGCGTTGATATGGGCAATGAGCAGTTCTTC.

This clonotype was recorded at least ten times. This chain uses TRBV4-2 with TRBJ1-1; TRBD1 is a possible D gene (5 bases). Trimming stripped 4 bases from V and 4 bases from J, with 13 bases between. CDR1 and CDR2 (germline): LGHNA, YNFKEQ. The CDR3 is made up of 14 amino acids. The CDR3 spells CASSPRRGGTEAFF. CDR3 DNA: TGTGCCAGCAGCCCCCGTAGGGGCGGCACTGAAGCTTTCTTT.

This clonotype occurred a few times. The chain joins TRBV19 to TRBJ1-5; D is unclear. Trimming removed 3 bases at V and 6 bases at J, with 9 bases between. Germline CDR1 and CDR2: LNHDA and SQIVND (reference sequence). This CDR3 spans 13 amino acids. CDR3 residues: CASSMILVQPQHF. The CDR3 DNA reads as TGTGCCAGTAGTATGATTCTGGTTCAGCCCCAGCATTTT.

In this sample, this clonotype turned up many times. The rearrangement uses TRBV4-1 and TRBJ2-7; TRBD1 matches 11 bases. Germline-derived CDR1 and CDR2 are MGHRA and YSYEKL. J lost 1 base, V lost 0 bases, and 8 bases had no gene match. The CDR3 runs 18 residues. In nucleotides, the CDR3 is TGCGCCAGCAGCCAAGATGGGACGGGGGACAGGGGGTCCTACGAGCAGTACTTC. Protein sequence: CASSQDGTGDRGSYEQYF.

In its sample, this clonotype was seen many times. This chain joins TRBV5-1 and TRBJ1-1, with D possibly being TRBD1 (5 bases). The CDR3 spans 16 residues. Between the trimmed V and J ends, which lost 3 bases and 4 bases, there was a span of 19 bases. CDR1 SGHRS and CDR2 YFSETQ come from the germline V gene. CDR3 bases: TGCGCCAGCAGCTCGACCCTAGACAGTCTCATCACTGAAGCTTTCTTT. This translates into CASSSTLDSLITEAFF.

In its sample, this clonotype was seen many times. V and J are TRBV7-9 and TRBJ1-5; possibly TRBD1 for D (6 bases). The CDR3 length is 14 residues. The V gene lost 5 bases and the J gene lost 7 bases, with 15 bases spanning the gap. Germline V gene sequence: CDR1 SEHNR, CDR2 FQNEAQ (reference sequence). For the CDR3, the DNA is TGTGCCAGCAGCCCCACAGGGTTCGGGCAGCCCCAGCATTTT. Translation gives CASSPTGFGQPQHF.

This clonotype was seen many times. V usage is TRBV19 and J usage is TRBJ1-2, with 8 bases lining up with TRBD1. Losses at the gene ends were 7 bases for V and 8 bases for J; bases not matched to a gene: 6. Germline V gene lookup returns CDR1 LNHDA and CDR2 SQIVND (reference sequence). CDR3 length: 12 amino acids. CDR3 DNA: TGTGCCAGTAATGGACAGGGAGGCGGCTACACCTTC. It encodes CASNGQGGGYTF.

This clonotype was detected many times. The V gene is TRBV29-1, the J gene TRBJ1-1; no definite D call. The CDR3 has 13 amino acids. Trimming took 5 bases from V and 0 from J, leaving 10 bases between them. CDR1 is SQVTM, CDR2 ANQGSEA, per germline. CDR3 DNA sequence: TGCAGCGTTAGGCGGGATCTGAACACTGAAGCTTTCTTT. This codes for CSVRRDLNTEAFF.

This clonotype has a count of ten or more. The chain combines TRBV7-2 with TRBJ1-1; TRBD1 might be the D (5 bases). The CDR3 sequence is 15 residues long. The V and J ends lost 5 bases and 0 bases respectively, with 13 bases between them. The germline CDR1 and CDR2 sequences are SGHTA and FQGNSA. CDR3 sequence reads: CASSGGVDLNTEAFF. In nucleotides, the CDR3 is TGTGCCAGCAGCGGGGGGGTGGATTTGAACACTGAAGCTTTCTTT.

This clonotype was recorded many times. The gene calls are TRBV7-2 and TRBJ2-5; the D is unclear. V gave up 0 bases and J gave up 5 bases, with 13 bases separating them. Germline values: CDR1 SGHTA, CDR2 FQGNSA. The CDR3 sequence is 15 residues long. The CDR3 DNA reads TGTGCCAGCAGCTTAGCGGGCGGCGATACGGAGACCCAGTACTTC. This encodes CASSLAGGDTETQYF.

This clonotype was counted ten times or more. The chain employs TRBV12-3 or TRBV12-4 and TRBJ1-3; D not certain. The V end lost 3 bases, the J end lost 5 bases, and 5 bases lay between the germline ends. CDR3 length: 12 amino acids. The CDR3 loop reads CASSLHRNTIYF. CDR3 bases: TGTGCCAGCAGTTTGCATAGAAACACCATATATTTT.

This clonotype was counted at least ten times. The V and J genes are TRBV7-2 and TRBJ2-7, with D possibly TRBD2 on 6 matching bases. V was shortened by 2 bases and J by 3 bases, with 11 bases between the two germline ends. Germline V gives CDR1 SGHTA, CDR2 FQGNSA. The CDR3 length is 14 residues. The CDR3 reads CASSLKLGGYEQYF. CDR3 coding DNA: TGTGCCAGCAGCTTAAAACTGGGGGGCTACGAGCAGTACTTC. Using reference TRBV7-2 and TRBJ2-7 for the parts outside the CDR3, the full variable domain is GAGVSQSPSNKVTEKGKDVELRCDPISGHTALYWYRQSLGQGLEFLIYFQGNSAPDKSGLPSDRFSAERTGGSVSTLTIQRTQQEDSAVYLCASSLKLGGYEQYFGPGTRLTVT.